This T cell receptor beta chain was identified in a study of blood T cells in healthy people across ages. Study-wide findings and caveats: Measured against age, TCR beta diversity per million T cells decreased in a roughly linear manner.

Alongside a J-beta primer mix, a sample-barcoded 5' primer served in a second PCR lasting about 7 to 12 cycles. Each TCR beta cDNA got a 12-nucleotide random molecular identifier. TCRdb passed the 5' RACE reads through MiXCR, listing each CDR3 protein once. The sample includes 1,100,000 or so distinct CDR3 sequences, 35% to 55% of them seen just once. There are a few counts of this clonotype. Its matching antigen is unknown. Healthy individuals of Caucasian origin from Russia, aged about 6 to 95, served as donors. CDR3 length: 14 residues. The germline V gene encodes CDR1 SGHTA and CDR2 FQGNSA. V lost 4 bases, J lost 5 bases, and 4 bases stayed unmatched.

What was sequenced was blood. V is TRBV7-2 and J is TRBJ1-2, with 10 bases fitting TRBD1. This receptor was identified in a woman aged 60 to 75 in good health. The DNA for the CDR3 is TGTGCCAGCAGCTCGAGACAGGGGGCGTATGGCTACACCTTC. It specifies CASSSRQGAYGYTF.